Each of the 12 T cell receptor beta chains below was sequenced from the same sample in a study of T-cell memory formation after mild COVID-19 (dated by TCRdb to the early 2020s). Library preparation employed 5' RACE. Sequencing was performed on an Illumina NovaSeq 6000. TCRdb reworked the public reads: Q25 trimming with fastp, MiXCR clone assembly, productive beta chains retained. Each CDR3 protein gets just one entry, which takes the most common genes and DNA from the rows behind it. Within this sample are around 200,000 distinct CDR3 sequences, with about 10% of them counted one time only. The top ten clones comprise 3% to 3.5% of the sample. Source material: PBMCs or a T cell subset sorted from them (not recorded which). All receptors derive from a man aged 18-30 years who had mild COVID-19 (a few samples of this study predate the infection). The sample titles of this study are shuffled in the database, so cell type and time point are left out; the donor was told from shared clones.

This clonotype was detected only a few times. The chain carries TRBV12-3 or TRBV12-4 and TRBJ2-1; unclear D gene. Trimming stripped 1 base from V and 6 bases from J, with 7 bases between. CDR3 length: 13 residues. The chain's CDR3 is CASSLGYSNEQFF. CDR3 nucleotide sequence: TGTGCCAGCAGTTTAGGGTATTCCAATGAGCAGTTCTTC.

The gene calls are TRBV7-2 and TRBJ1-2; D ambiguous. The CDR3 totals 13 residues. Germline CDR1 reads SGHTA; CDR2 reads FQGNSA. Trimming removed 5 bases from V and 4 bases from J, with 11 bases in between. CDR3 protein: CASSRRSSYGYTF. CDR3 nucleotides: TGTGCCAGCAGCCGCCGGTCCTCCTATGGCTACACCTTC.

The gene calls are TRBV6-2 or TRBV6-3 and TRBJ2-5, with a possible D match to TRBD1 (6 bases). The CDR3 sequence is 13 residues long. The germline gives CDR1 MNHEY, CDR2 SVGEGT. Trimming took off 6 bases at V and 5 bases at J, with 13 bases between the two ends. The CDR3 sequence is CASRVSGAETQYF. The CDR3 DNA follows: TGTGCCAGCAGGGTGTCAGGGGCGGAGACCCAGTACTTC.

This clonotype was seen more than once but under ten times. The chain couples TRBV7-9 to TRBJ1-6; TRBD1 matches at 7 bases. Looked up from germline, CDR1 is SEHNR and CDR2 is FQNEAQ (reference sequence). The CDR3 totals 13 residues. V gave up 5 bases and J gave up 8 bases; unmatched junction bases: 3. This CDR3 reads CASSTQGDSPLHF. The CDR3 nucleotides read TGTGCCAGCAGCACCCAGGGGGATTCACCCCTCCACTTT.

This CDR3 is CASRDVNEKLFF. Here the CDR3 DNA reads TGTGCCAGCCGGGACGTTAATGAAAAACTGTTTTTT. The J gene is TRBJ1-4, the V gene TRBV27; the D gene is possibly TRBD1 (5 bases). Germline CDR1 is MNHEY and CDR2 is SMNVEV (reference sequence). Trimming removed 8 bases from V and 4 bases from J, with 8 bases in between. This CDR3 spans 12 amino acids.

On this clonotype: Its ends do not fully match the called genes, so a read error is possible. This chain joins TRBV12-3 or TRBV12-4 and TRBJ2-3; TRBD2 is a possible D gene (6 bases). The CDR3 has 13 residues. The CDR3 here is CASSLGRAERSDF. The CDR3 DNA reads TGTGCCAGCAGTTTAGGGAGGGCCGAGAGAAGCGATTTT.

The CDR3 loop reads CASSRDRYGSEQYF. CDR3 bases: TGTGCCAGCAGCCGTGACAGGTACGGATCCGAGCAGTACTTC. The chain recombines TRBV7-3 with TRBJ2-7, with D perhaps matching TRBD1 (6 bases). CDR3 length: 14 amino acids. V lost 5 bases to trimming and J lost 6 bases, with 17 bases between them. From germline, CDR1 is SGHTA and CDR2 FQGTGA.

This clonotype came up many times. This chain links TRBV29-1 with TRBJ2-3; maybe TRBD1 (6 bases). This CDR3 spans 12 amino acids. V dropped 6 bases and J dropped 4 bases, with 11 bases sitting between them. Germline V gene data show CDR1 as SQVTM and CDR2 as ANQGSEA. The CDR3 sequence: CSVGDMPDTQYF. The CDR3 nucleotides read TGCAGCGTCGGGGACATGCCAGATACGCAGTATTTT.

The genes are TRBV11-3 and TRBJ2-1; the match to TRBD2 covers 8 bases. The trim removed 5 bases at V and 9 bases at J, leaving 9 bases unmatched. Germline V gene data show CDR1 as SGHNT and CDR2 as YENEEA. The CDR3 extends over 14 amino acids. In DNA form, the CDR3 reads TGTGCCAGCAGCGTCGCGGGGGGCCGTGGTGAGCAGTTCTTC. Translation: CASSVAGGRGEQFF.

This clonotype showed up just a few times. CDR3 in amino acids: CASSLDRTGIQTQYF. For the CDR3, the DNA is TGCGCCAGCAGCTTGGACCGGACAGGGATACAGACCCAGTACTTC. The V and J genes are TRBV5-1 and TRBJ2-5; 8 nucleotides line up with TRBD1. J lost 6 bases, V lost 0 bases, and 7 bases had no gene match. Germline V gene sequence: CDR1 SGHRS, CDR2 YFSETQ. This CDR3 has 15 residues.

This clonotype was seen more than once but under ten times. V usage is TRBV20-1 and J usage is TRBJ2-3; 10 bases agree with TRBD2. This CDR3 is built from 14 residues. Germline-derived CDR1 and CDR2 are DFQATT and SNEGSKA (reference sequence). The V segment lost 5 bases and the J segment 2 bases; nucleotides outside the gene matches: 4. The CDR3 region has the DNA TGCAGTGCTCAGCGGGGGGGCGCCACAGATACGCAGTATTTT. Residues: CSAQRGGATDTQYF.

CDR3 coding DNA: TGTGCCAGCAGCCCTGGGGAGGGCGTTCCTAACTATGGCTACACCTTC. This encodes CASSPGEGVPNYGYTF. V usage is TRBV7-3 and J usage is TRBJ1-2; D remains unclear. The CDR3 is 16 amino acids. V shed 5 bases and J shed 0 bases, with 16 bases lying between them. Per germline, CDR1 SGHTA and CDR2 FQGTGA.